This paragraph reports one TCR beta chain. The data belong to a study of blood T cell repertoires in COVID-19. CDR1 and CDR2 (germline): SNHLY, FYNNEI. There are 15 residues in the CDR3. J was trimmed by 5 bases and V by 6 bases; bases with no gene match: 9. Some clones are missing from TCRdb's copy, which holds only in-frame ones; the method was immunoSEQ multiplex PCR. The sample records some 320,000 clones, 90% being singletons. The chain is built from TRBV2 and TRBJ2-1, with TRBD2 matching 8 bases. The source material was PBMCs or T cells enriched from blood (not recorded which). This TCR derives from a man between 60 and 70 years old who had recovered from COVID-19. CDR3 loop: CASSLLRGGNNEQFF. CDR3 nucleotides: TGTGCCAGCAGCCTTCTACGGGGGGGAAACAATGAGCAGTTCTTC.